These T cell receptor beta chains were read from a single sample in a study of cytomegalovirus exposure and HLA in healthy donors. Measured with immunoSEQ multiplex PCR; TCRdb has only the in-frame clones, and not every one. Found here are some 50,000 clones, 80% to 95% of them singletons; the top ten hold around 5.8%. Sequencing used PBMCs. These receptors all come from a woman in her late teens or twenties in good health and CMV-seronegative. Each CDR3 is given with its conserved first and last residue. Fields, in order: D gene, V gene, J gene, clone size, CDR3 protein, CDR3 DNA. D genes are given only for firm matches. Only part of the rows carry a size: once, few, many, or a class if the clone is expanded.

D: TRBD1; V: TRBV2; J: TRBJ2-5; size: -; CDR3: CASFPGQELETQYF; DNA: TGTGCCAGCTTCCCCGGACAGGAGCTTGAGACCCAGTACTTC
D: TRBD1; V: TRBV2; J: TRBJ1-1; size: -; CDR3: CASLHPGTGVMNTEAFF; DNA: TGTGCCAGCCTCCACCCCGGGACAGGGGTCATGAACACTGAAGCTTTCTTT
D: -; V: TRBV7-2; J: TRBJ2-2; size: -; CDR3: CASSSGLLPVGELFF; DNA: TGTGCCAGCAGCTCCGGACTCCTTCCCGTCGGGGAGCTGTTTTTT
D: TRBD1; V: TRBV27; J: TRBJ1-2; size: -; CDR3: CASSLESQGAYGYTF; DNA: TGTGCCAGCAGTTTAGAAAGTCAGGGGGCCTATGGCTACACCTTC
D: TRBD1; V: TRBV5-1; J: TRBJ1-1; size: -; CDR3: CASSTVRGDTEAFF; DNA: TGCGCCAGCAGCACCGTCAGGGGGGACACTGAAGCTTTCTTT
D: -; V: TRBV5-4; J: TRBJ2-6; size: -; CDR3: CASSLDLSSGANVLTF; DNA: TGTGCCAGCAGCTTGGACTTAAGCTCTGGGGCCAACGTCCTGACTTTC
D: -; V: TRBV5-6; J: TRBJ1-3; size: -; CDR3: CASSYGVGSGNTIYF; DNA: TGTGCCAGCAGTTACGGAGTGGGCTCTGGAAACACCATATATTTT
D: -; V: TRBV29-1; J: TRBJ1-3; size: -; CDR3: CSVLGRTGDSGNTIYF; DNA: TGCAGCGTCCTTGGGCGGACGGGGGATTCTGGAAACACCATATATTTT
D: TRBD2; V: TRBV5-8; J: TRBJ2-4; size: -; CDR3: CGGGNIQYF; DNA: TGTGGGGGGGGTAACATTCAGTACTTC
D: TRBD2; V: TRBV5-1; J: TRBJ2-5; size: -; CDR3: CASSDPSGGYQETQYF; DNA: TGCGCCAGCAGCGACCCTAGCGGGGGGTACCAAGAGACCCAGTACTTC
D: TRBD2; V: TRBV15; J: TRBJ2-5; size: -; CDR3: CATSRDRGVGETQYF; DNA: TGTGCCACCAGCAGAGATCGGGGGGTAGGGGAGACCCAGTACTTC
D: TRBD1; V: TRBV6-4; J: TRBJ1-1; size: -; CDR3: CASSDLLGQGAERNTEAFF; DNA: TGTGCCAGCAGTGACCTTTTAGGACAGGGGGCGGAGAGGAACACTGAAGCTTTCTTT
D: -; V: TRBV10-1; J: TRBJ2-2; size: -; CDR3: CASRGASTGELFF; DNA: TGCGCCAGCAGAGGAGCATCCACCGGGGAGCTGTTTTTT
D: -; V: TRBV5-4; J: TRBJ1-2; size: -; CDR3: CASRRDGAVGYTF; DNA: TGTGCCAGCAGGCGGGACGGAGCGGTAGGCTACACCTTC
D: TRBD2; V: TRBV27; J: TRBJ2-1; size: -; CDR3: CASSSTSGRANEQFF; DNA: TGTGCCAGCAGTTCGACTAGCGGGAGGGCCAATGAGCAGTTCTTC
D: -; V: TRBV9; J: TRBJ1-5; size: -; CDR3: CASSASGNQPQHF; DNA: TGTGCCAGCAGCGCGTCAGGGAATCAGCCCCAGCATTTT
D: -; V: TRBV30; J: TRBJ1-2; size: -; CDR3: CAWSREINYGYTF; DNA: TGTGCCTGGAGTCGAGAAATCAACTATGGCTACACCTTC
D: -; V: TRBV7-2; J: TRBJ1-2; size: once; CDR3: CASSSDRELRAGYGYTF; DNA: -
D: TRBD1; V: TRBV23-1; J: TRBJ1-2; size: -; CDR3: CASSQSALGQVWSGYTF; DNA: TGCGCCAGCAGTCAATCCGCCTTGGGACAGGTCTGGTCTGGCTACACCTTC
D: -; V: TRBV2; J: TRBJ2-1; size: -; CDR3: CASSEQGPSNEQFF; DNA: TGTGCCAGCAGTGAACAGGGCCCTTCCAATGAGCAGTTCTTC